This T cell receptor (beta chain) came from a study of blood T cell repertoires in COVID-19. Study details: T cells, B-cell-depleted T cells, or PBMCs provided the cDNA or gDNA that served as material.

Per the original data handling: Reference gene primers were amplified, and this amplification served to estimate nucleated cell counts. The repertoire was sequenced with immunoSEQ multiplex PCR; TCRdb's copy has only in-frame clones and lacks some. V and J calls and clone size come straight from that table; D and trimming were deduced from the DNA. Counted here are about 160,000 clones, more than 65% occurring once; the ten biggest clones make up approximately 7.7%. The CDR3 totals 15 residues. The ends lost 4 bases at V and 4 bases at J; junction bases unmatched: 7. The germline V gene has CDR1 SNHLY and CDR2 FYNNEI.

This clonotype was sampled from a woman aged 60-70 years with COVID-19, enrolled during active disease. The sequenced sample consisted of peripheral blood. The chain couples TRBV2 to TRBJ2-5, with 9 bases lining up with TRBD1. The CDR3 is CASSVSRQGGETQYF. CDR3 sequence (DNA): TGTGCCAGCAGTGTCTCAAGACAGGGGGGAGAGACCCAGTACTTC.